The clone carrying this T cell receptor beta chain showed up just once. The antigen is not known. This sample is part of a study of T cell responses to AZD1222 COVID-19 vaccine. The CDR3 totals 15 residues. The J segment lost 6 bases and the V segment lost 3 bases, leaving 4 bases of the junction unmatched. Germline CDR1 is MDHEN and CDR2 is SYDVKM. Only in-frame clones appear in the TCRdb table, and some are missing; sequencing was by immunoSEQ multiplex PCR. The profile shows 100,000 to 150,000 clones, 80% to 95% of them singletons. Study conclusions and caveats: When two AZD1222 doses had been given, Spike-specific TCR breadth and depth rose.

The sequenced sample was peripheral blood, obtained on day 0 of AZD1222 vaccination. This chain connects TRBV28 to TRBJ1-4; TRBD1 matches at 10 bases. The sequence derives from an adult in good health. The CDR3 loop is CASSFIGQGDEKLFF. As DNA, the CDR3 is TGTGCCAGCAGTTTTATTGGACAGGGGGATGAAAAACTGTTTTTT.